The next 30 T cell receptor beta chains were all read from a single sample in a study of response to subunit inactivated influenza vaccine (dated by TCRdb to the late 2010s). Library method: RT-PCR. Sequencing relied on an Illumina HiSeq 2500. TCRdb reprocessing: public reads trimmed at Q25 with fastp, clones called with MiXCR, in-frame beta chains kept. Entries are consolidated by CDR3 protein sequence, retaining the most common genes and DNA. The sample table lists about 520,000 distinct CDR3 sequences, approximately 7.3% of them with a count of one. The top ten clonotypes cover roughly 13% of the sample. Material: PBMCs from blood, obtained approximately 25 months after vaccination. The receptors come from a man aged 50 to 69 who received an inactivated influenza vaccine. Donor details come from another sample of the same person, matched by shared clones.

The V call is TRBV20-1, the J call TRBJ1-1; the D gene is possibly TRBD1 (5 bases). The germline gives CDR1 DFQATT, CDR2 SNEGSKA (reference sequence). The V and J ends lost 2 bases and 11 bases respectively, with 9 bases between them. The CDR3 runs 10 residues. The CDR3: CSARWGWAFF. The DNA for the CDR3 is TGCAGTGCTAGATGGGGGTGGGCTTTCTTT.

In this sample, this clonotype turned up many times. The V and J genes are TRBV27 and TRBJ1-5; 12 nucleotides agree with TRBD1. CDR1 and CDR2 from the germline V gene are MNHEY and SMNVEV (reference sequence). This CDR3 is built from 15 residues. V was clipped by 7 bases and J by 11 bases; unmatched bases: 12. The CDR3 sequence: CASKETGTGGLAQHF. In nucleotides, the CDR3 is TGTGCCAGCAAGGAAACCGGGACAGGGGGCTTGGCCCAGCATTTT.

The rearrangement joins TRBV10-3 to TRBJ2-7; TRBD1 agrees at 12 bases. The germline V gene encodes CDR1 ENHRY and CDR2 SYGVKD. This CDR3 is built from 15 residues. The V and J ends lost 2 bases and 5 bases, in that order; junction bases with no gene match: 4. CDR3 in amino acids: CAISEPGTGGHEQYF. The CDR3 region has the DNA TGTGCCATCAGTGAGCCCGGGACAGGGGGCCACGAGCAGTACTTC.

This clonotype was counted between two and nine times. The V call is TRBV7-2, the J call TRBJ2-3, with a possible D match to TRBD2 (6 bases). V was trimmed by 8 bases and J by 3 bases, leaving 15 bases between them. Germline CDR1 and CDR2: SGHTA and FQGNSA. This CDR3 has 14 residues. The CDR3 coding sequence is TGTGCCAGCCTAGCGCTAAGGGGAACAGATACGCAGTATTTT. Translation: CASLALRGTDTQYF.

Many counts were recorded for this clonotype. The CDR3 region is CSARFGETQYF. CDR3 DNA: TGCAGTGCTAGATTCGGGGAGACCCAGTACTTC. This chain joins TRBV20-1 and TRBJ2-5; D unclear. V lost 2 bases and J lost 5, with 6 bases in between. Looked up from germline, CDR1 is DFQATT and CDR2 is SNEGSKA (reference sequence). The CDR3 sequence is 11 residues long.

In its sample, this clonotype was seen many times. This chain joins TRBV6-1 and TRBJ1-2; D remains unclear. The germline gives CDR1 MNHNS, CDR2 SASEGT. The CDR3 covers 13 residues. Trimming removed 6 bases at V and 7 bases at J, with 15 bases between. Here the CDR3 reads CASSQDLTFGYTF. The DNA for the CDR3 is TGTGCCAGCAGCCAGGACTTGACGTTTGGCTACACCTTC.

The table lists this clonotype with a few counts. This chain uses TRBV10-3 with TRBJ1-4, with D maybe TRBD1 (6 bases). This CDR3 region has 13 residues. V shed 8 bases and J shed 2 bases, with 9 bases lying between them. From germline, CDR1 is ENHRY and CDR2 SYGVKD. DNA for the CDR3: TGTGCCATCGGGGGGGGCACTAATGAAAAACTGTTTTTT. Protein: CAIGGGTNEKLFF.

In this sample, this clonotype turned up many times. The chain employs TRBV20-1 and TRBJ1-5; tentatively, D is TRBD1 (5 bases). Trimming removed 3 bases at V and 1 base at J, with 16 bases between. The CDR3 has 16 residues. Looked up from germline, CDR1 is DFQATT and CDR2 is SNEGSKA (reference sequence). The DNA for the CDR3 is TGCAGTGCTAGGCCGGCAGGGCTGTTGAGCAATCAGCCCCAGCATTTT. This translates into CSARPAGLLSNQPQHF.

This clonotype is a singleton in its sample. This rearrangement joins TRBV6-5 to TRBJ2-5; no clear D. Trimming pared 6 bases from V and 3 bases from J, leaving 11 bases between. Germline assignment: CDR1 MNHEY and CDR2 SVGAGI. The CDR3 is 13 residues long. CDR3 nucleotide sequence: TGTGCCAGCAGCCCCGTAAGGAAAGAGACCCAGTACTTC. Translation: CASSPVRKETQYF.

This clonotype appeared many times. The chain carries TRBV7-9 and TRBJ1-5, with D tentatively TRBD1 (5 bases). In germline, CDR1 is SEHNR, CDR2 FQNEAQ (reference sequence). The CDR3 length is 14 residues. V was shortened by 4 bases and J by 9 bases, with 16 bases between the two germline ends. CDR3: CASSSDRDLGPQHF. The CDR3 nucleotides read TGTGCCAGCAGCTCCGACAGAGACTTGGGGCCCCAGCATTTT. Complete variable domain (other parts from reference TRBV7-9 and TRBJ1-5): DTGVSQNPRHKITKRGQNVTFRCDPISEHNRLYWYRQTLGQGPEFLTYFQNEAQLEKSRLLSDRFSAERPKGSFSTLEIQRTEQGDSAMYLCASSSDRDLGPQHFGDGTRLSIL.

This clonotype turned up a few times. The chain links TRBV2 to TRBJ2-7, with 10 bases lining up with TRBD1. Germline-derived CDR1 and CDR2 are SNHLY and FYNNEI. Unmatched junction bases numbered 1, after V lost 4 bases and J lost 7 bases. This CDR3 region has 12 residues. The CDR3 DNA follows: TGTGCCAGCAGTGGGACAGGGGGAGAGCAGTACTTC. Translated: CASSGTGGEQYF.

The chain combines TRBV6-2 or TRBV6-3 with TRBJ1-1, with D perhaps matching TRBD1 (5 bases). CDR1 and CDR2 from the germline V gene are MNHEY and SVGEGT. This CDR3 has 14 residues. Trimming shortened V by 5 bases and J by 3 bases, and 13 bases separated the two germline ends. The CDR3 nucleotides are TGTGCCAGCAGTCCCTGGGGGTCGGACACTGAAGCTTTCTTT. Its protein product is CASSPWGSDTEAFF.

The chain joins TRBV5-4 to TRBJ2-3; the match to TRBD1 covers 7 bases. V shed 3 bases, J shed 0 bases, and the junction held 4 bases outside the gene matches. The CDR3 length is 15 residues. Germline CDR1 is SGHNT and CDR2 is YYREEE (reference sequence). CDR3 coding DNA: TGTGCCAGCAGCTGGGACAGTTGGAGCACAGATACGCAGTATTTT. It codes for CASSWDSWSTDTQYF.

This clonotype was picked up a small number of times. The chain is built from TRBV28 and TRBJ2-7; perhaps TRBD2 as D (6 bases). The CDR3 is made up of 15 amino acids. CDR1 and CDR2 (germline): MDHEN, SYDVKM. The ends were cut back, 5 bases at V and 2 bases at J, with 16 bases in the middle. The CDR3 is CASSPRLVSAYEQYF. CDR3 bases: TGTGCCAGCAGTCCTCGACTAGTATCTGCCTACGAGCAGTACTTC. Looking up the rest from reference TRBV28 and TRBJ2-7 gives the full variable domain: DVKVTQSSRYLVKRTGEKVFLECVQDMDHENMFWYRQDPGLGLRLIYFSYDVKMKEKGDIPEGYSVSREKKERFSLILESASTNQTSMYLCASSPRLVSAYEQYFGPGTRLTVT.

This clonotype came up a few times. The chain couples TRBV20-1 to TRBJ1-6, with 12 bases aligning to TRBD1. With 6 bases clipped from V and 8 bases from J, the junction kept 8 bases outside the gene matches. The CDR3 extends over 15 amino acids. Germline loops: CDR1 DFQATT, CDR2 SNEGSKA (reference sequence). Here the CDR3 reads CSARDRGRPHSPLHF. CDR3 DNA sequence: TGCAGTGCAAGGGACAGGGGGCGGCCCCATTCACCCCTCCACTTT.

V and J are TRBV12-3 or TRBV12-4 and TRBJ1-2; 10 bases are shared with TRBD1. The CDR3 contains 15 residues. V lost 5 bases and J lost 5; bases outside the gene matches: 8. The CDR3 nucleotides read TGTGCCAGCAGTCCTTCCGGGACAGGGGTTTATGGCTACACCTTC. This codes for CASSPSGTGVYGYTF.

Only one count was recorded for this clonotype. One junction end disagrees with the germline gene, perhaps due to a read error. This chain joins TRBV9 and TRBJ2-7; the D call may be TRBD1 or TRBD2 (5 bases each). CDR1 SGDLS and CDR2 YYNGEE come from the germline V gene. CDR3 length: 15 residues. In DNA form, the CDR3 reads TGTTCCAGCAGCGTAGCTACCGCCGGGACGTCCGAGCAGTACTTC. It specifies CSSSVATAGTSEQYF.

The J gene is TRBJ1-1, the V gene TRBV12-3 or TRBV12-4; D gene unclear. The CDR3 has 15 residues. V lost 5 bases and J 0 bases, leaving 13 bases between the germline ends. Here the CDR3 reads CASSLSGHMNTEAFF. The CDR3 bases are TGTGCCAGCAGTCTTTCGGGCCACATGAACACTGAAGCTTTCTTT.

This clonotype was seen many times. The CDR3 protein is CASSTRGLAVETQYF. The DNA of the CDR3 is TGTGCCAGCAGTACCAGGGGTTTGGCGGTAGAGACCCAGTACTTC. This chain joins TRBV2 and TRBJ2-5; D might be TRBD1 (6 bases). The CDR3 has 15 residues. Germline assignment: CDR1 SNHLY and CDR2 FYNNEI. The ends were cut back, 5 bases at V and 4 bases at J, with 17 bases in the middle.

There are a few counts of this clonotype. The DNA of the CDR3 is TGTGCCAGCAGCGTAGAAAACTATGGCTACACCTTC. This sequence encodes CASSVENYGYTF. The V call is TRBV7-2, the J call TRBJ1-2; D remains ambiguous. Per the germline V gene, CDR1 is SGHTA and CDR2 is FQGNSA. V lost 5 bases and J 2 bases, leaving 6 bases between the germline ends. The CDR3 has 12 residues.

This clonotype was observed at least ten times. The V and J genes are TRBV12-3 or TRBV12-4 and TRBJ2-6; the D is unclear. The CDR3 runs 12 residues. V shed 9 bases and J shed 4 bases, with 7 bases lying between them. As DNA, the CDR3 is TGTGCCAGTAGACTGGGGGCCAACGTCCTGACTTTC. Protein product: CASRLGANVLTF.

V and J are TRBV20-1 and TRBJ2-2; TRBD2 is a possible D gene (5 bases). Germline loops: CDR1 DFQATT, CDR2 SNEGSKA (reference sequence). The CDR3 length is 13 residues. V dropped 6 bases and J dropped 7 bases, with 15 bases sitting between them. The CDR3 sequence: CSALGVGSGELFF. Here the CDR3 DNA reads TGCAGTGCCCTGGGAGTAGGGAGCGGGGAGCTGTTTTTT.

This clonotype has a handful of counts. The genes are TRBV7-8 and TRBJ2-2, with 13 bases that match TRBD2. The junction had 5 bases not matched to a gene; V was cut back by 1 base and J by 0 bases. Germline V gene sequence: CDR1 SGHVS, CDR2 FQNEAQ. The CDR3 loop spans 19 amino acids. The CDR3 protein is CASSLGLAGGPPNTGELFF. In DNA form, the CDR3 reads TGTGCCAGCAGCTTAGGACTAGCGGGAGGCCCCCCGAACACCGGGGAGCTGTTTTTT.

This clonotype was picked up many times. The rearrangement uses TRBV3-1 and TRBJ1-1; 11 bases map to TRBD1. The CDR3 consists of 18 residues. J was trimmed by 6 bases and V by 5 bases; bases with no gene match: 17. CDR1 and CDR2 from the germline V gene are LGHDT and YNNKEL (reference sequence). DNA of the CDR3: TGTGCCAGCAGCAGAAAAGGGACAGGGGGTGGTCAAAATTCTGAAGCTTTCTTT. Its translation: CASSRKGTGGGQNSEAFF. The complete variable domain, with remaining parts taken from reference TRBV3-1 and TRBJ1-1, reads DTAVSQTPKYLVTQMGNDKSIKCEQNLGHDTMYWYKQDSKKFLKIMFSYNNKELIINETVPNRFSPKSPDKAHLNLHINSLELGDSAVYFCASSRKGTGGGQNSEAFFGQGTRLTVV.

This clonotype was detected a few times. CDR3 in amino acids: CASSQRRGALNEQFF. In DNA form, the CDR3 reads TGCGCCAGCAGCCAGAGGAGAGGGGCGCTGAATGAGCAGTTCTTC. The chain employs TRBV4-1 and TRBJ2-1; D possibly uses TRBD1 or TRBD2 (5 bases each). This CDR3 contains 15 residues. Between the trimmed V and J ends, which lost 3 bases and 7 bases, there was a span of 16 bases. Germline CDR1 and CDR2: MGHRA and YSYEKL.

The chain carries TRBV7-8 and TRBJ2-3; possible D gene TRBD1, 5 bases. Looked up from germline, CDR1 is SGHVS and CDR2 is FQNEAQ. CDR3 length: 14 residues. V lost 0 bases to trimming and J lost 6 bases, with 10 bases between them. DNA for the CDR3: TGTGCCAGCAGCTTAGCCCACAGGCCGGATACGCAGTATTTT. Translated, it gives CASSLAHRPDTQYF.

This clonotype was seen more than once but under ten times. CDR3 protein: CSASPGADYEQYF. The DNA of the CDR3 is TGCAGTGCTAGCCCAGGGGCCGACTACGAGCAGTACTTC. This sequence joins TRBV20-1 and TRBJ2-7, with a weak D call TRBD1 (6 bases). Between the trimmed V and J ends, which lost 3 bases and 3 bases, there was a span of 12 bases. The length of the CDR3 is 13 residues. The germline V gene encodes CDR1 DFQATT and CDR2 SNEGSKA (reference sequence).

This clonotype was seen more than once but under ten times. This chain connects TRBV29-1 to TRBJ2-1; TRBD2 matches at 14 bases. The CDR3 contains 15 residues. Losses at the gene ends were 1 base for V and 9 bases for J; bases not matched to a gene: 5. From germline, CDR1 is SQVTM and CDR2 ANQGSEA. CDR3 sequence (DNA): TGCAGCGTTGAAGCTTTGGGACTAGCGGGAGTTGAGCAGTTCTTC. This codes for CSVEALGLAGVEQFF.

This clonotype turned up a few times. This sequence joins TRBV12-3 or TRBV12-4 and TRBJ2-7; no clear D gene. V was pared by 1 base and J by 1 base, with 11 bases between. The CDR3 is made up of 15 amino acids. In DNA form, the CDR3 reads TGTGCCAGCAGTTTAGTATCGGACGGATCCTACGAGCAGTACTTC. It encodes CASSLVSDGSYEQYF.

CDR3 in amino acids: CASSLALWGIDSEAFF. CDR3 DNA: TGTGCCAGCAGTTTAGCGCTGTGGGGCATTGACTCTGAAGCTTTCTTT. The rearrangement joins TRBV12-3 or TRBV12-4 to TRBJ1-1; tentatively, D is TRBD1 (5 bases). Trimming took off 0 bases at V and 6 bases at J, with 17 bases between the two ends. The CDR3 length is 16 residues.